Presented here are 15 T cell receptor beta chains from one specimen sequenced in a study of regulatory T cells in long-lasting Graves disease. Construction of the TCR beta libraries employed iRepertoire HTBI primers in conjunction with Arm-PCR of CDR3 regions. TCRdb re-called the multiplex PCR reads with MiXCR, one entry per CDR3 protein. The profile shows roughly 350,000 distinct CDR3 sequences, approximately 16% of them singletons. Specified time point: newly diagnosed GD, antithyroid drugs for less than 3 months. After RNA was extracted from PBMCs, the TCR library was made from it. These same data were also listed under a study on T cells in Graves' hyperthyroidism and ophthalmopathy.

The material was peripheral blood mononuclear cells (PBMCs), obtained at new diagnosis, from a patient treated with antithyroid drugs. These receptors came from a man in his forties or fifties with Graves disease.

This clonotype appeared many times. This chain links TRBV28 with TRBJ2-2; 9 bases map to TRBD2. CDR3 length equals 14 residues. V was clipped by 5 bases and J by 7 bases; unmatched bases: 5. The germline gives CDR1 MDHEN, CDR2 SYDVKM. The CDR3: CASSPGLADGELFF. The CDR3, as DNA: TGTGCCAGCAGTCCGGGACTAGCTGACGGGGAGCTGTTTTTT.

This chain uses TRBV6-1 with TRBJ2-7, with 7 bases lining up with TRBD1. The CDR3 is 15 residues long. V was pared by 3 bases and J by 0 bases, with 5 bases of the junction left unmatched. Germline V gene data show CDR1 as MNHNS and CDR2 as SASEGT. This CDR3 reads CASSDGQASSYEQYF. The CDR3 DNA reads TGTGCCAGCAGTGACGGACAGGCAAGCTCCTACGAGCAGTACTTC.

This clonotype was detected ten times or more. The chain combines TRBV27 with TRBJ1-5; D possibly corresponds to TRBD1 (5 bases). Trimming cost V 5 bases and J 1 base, with 15 bases left between them. CDR1 and CDR2 from the germline V gene are MNHEY and SMNVEV (reference sequence). This CDR3 is 16 amino acids long. CDR3 bases: TGTGCCAGCAGTCCGAACAGGTTGCGGAGCAATCAGCCCCAGCATTTT. Protein sequence: CASSPNRLRSNQPQHF.

This clonotype was found a few times. It may be a read error: a sequence one base away is much more abundant. This sequence joins TRBV27 and TRBJ2-3; 10 bases agree with TRBD2. V lost 5 bases and J lost 2; bases outside the gene matches: 4. Germline CDR1 reads MNHEY; CDR2 reads SMNVEV (reference sequence). The CDR3 has 15 residues. The CDR3 DNA is TGTGCCAGCAGTAAACTAGCGGGGAACACAGATACGCAGTATTTT. It encodes CASSKLAGNTDTQYF.

There are many counts of this clonotype. The chain is built from TRBV20-1 and TRBJ1-3; D remains unclear. This CDR3 has 14 residues. The germline V gene has CDR1 DFQATT and CDR2 SNEGSKA (reference sequence). Deletions cut 2 bases from V and 1 base from J, with 9 bases between. CDR3 nucleotide sequence: TGCAGTGCTAGATGGCGAGGGTCTGGAAACACCATATATTTT. Protein sequence: CSARWRGSGNTIYF.

At least ten counts were recorded for this clonotype. The V gene is TRBV12-3 or TRBV12-4, the J gene TRBJ2-3; 9 nucleotides match TRBD1. CDR3 length equals 16 residues. Trimming cost V 6 bases and J 4 bases; bases outside gene matches: 11. As DNA, the CDR3 is TGTGCCAGCAGGGAAGGGGACAGGGAGAGGTCAGATACGCAGTATTTT. This sequence encodes CASREGDRERSDTQYF.

This clonotype was counted only a few times. The genes are TRBV20-1 and TRBJ1-1; D not resolved. V was trimmed by 5 bases and J by 11 bases, leaving 12 bases between them. Germline loops: CDR1 DFQATT, CDR2 SNEGSKA (reference sequence). The CDR3 is 10 residues long. CDR3 protein: CSAAARMAFF. The DNA of the CDR3 is TGCAGTGCTGCAGCACGTATGGCTTTCTTT.

At least ten counts were recorded for this clonotype. The rearrangement joins TRBV18 to TRBJ1-1; possibly TRBD1 for D (6 bases). Germline V gene lookup returns CDR1 KGHSH and CDR2 LQKENI. The V end lost 0 bases, the J end lost 1 base, and 9 bases lay between the germline ends. The length of the CDR3 is 15 residues. Here the CDR3 reads CASSPPGARNTEAFF. DNA of the CDR3: TGTGCCAGCTCACCACCGGGGGCCCGGAACACTGAAGCTTTCTTT.

In regard to this clonotype: One end of the junction is discordant with germline, which a read error may explain. The chain is built from TRBV19 and TRBJ1-1; possibly TRBD1 for D (6 bases). The CDR3 has 13 residues. Germline V CDR1 and CDR2: LNHDA, SQIVND (reference sequence). CDR3 amino acids: CASSLGANAEAFF. The DNA for the CDR3 is TGTGCCAGTAGTTTGGGGGCGAACGCTGAAGCTTTCTTT.

CDR3 sequence reads: CASSLSGLGGTIYF. CDR3 in DNA: TGTGCCAGCAGTTTATCCGGCCTCGGGGGCACCATATATTTT. The rearrangement links TRBV27 to TRBJ1-3, with a tentative D call TRBD1 (5 bases). V was trimmed by 0 bases and J by 9 bases, leaving 12 bases between them. This CDR3 comprises 14 residues. The germline CDR1 and CDR2 sequences are MNHEY and SMNVEV (reference sequence).

The chain is built from TRBV5-1 and TRBJ2-5, with 8 bases fitting TRBD2. The CDR3 covers 16 residues. CDR1 SGHRS and CDR2 YFSETQ come from the germline V gene. J was trimmed by 2 bases and V by 4 bases; bases with no gene match: 10. CDR3 DNA: TGCGCCAGCAGCGGGGTCGCGGGGGGCAGGCAAGAGACCCAGTACTTC. Protein: CASSGVAGGRQETQYF.

This clonotype appeared many times. This chain connects TRBV5-4 to TRBJ1-1; the D gene is possibly TRBD1 (6 bases). V lost 3 bases and J 5 bases, leaving 23 bases between the germline ends. Looked up from germline, CDR1 is SGHNT and CDR2 is YYREEE (reference sequence). CDR3 length: 17 residues. Written as DNA, the CDR3 is TGTGCCAGCAGCTGGACGACAGGTTTCCGAATCAGGACTGAAGCTTTCTTT. The encoded protein is CASSWTTGFRIRTEAFF.

This clonotype was detected ten times or more. The gene calls are TRBV20-1 and TRBJ2-3; 11 bases are a match to TRBD2. This CDR3 region has 14 residues. The V and J ends lost 0 bases and 6 bases, in that order; junction bases with no gene match: 2. The germline CDR1 and CDR2 sequences are DFQATT and SNEGSKA (reference sequence). Here the CDR3 reads CSARDASGGDTQYF. The CDR3 DNA sequence: TGCAGTGCTAGAGATGCTAGCGGGGGGGATACGCAGTATTTT.

The chain joins TRBV27 to TRBJ1-1; D remains ambiguous. The CDR3 runs to 13 residues. Per germline, CDR1 MNHEY and CDR2 SMNVEV (reference sequence). The germline V and J ends were trimmed by 5 bases and 6 bases, with 13 bases remaining between them. The CDR3 coding sequence is TGTGCCAGCAGTCTCGTACTGATAGCTGAAGCTTTCTTT. Translated, it gives CASSLVLIAEAFF.

Many counts were recorded for this clonotype. V usage is TRBV12-3 or TRBV12-4 and J usage is TRBJ2-7; perhaps TRBD1 as D (5 bases). Trimming left V 1 base short and J 3 bases short, with 16 bases between. CDR3 length: 16 amino acids. The chain's CDR3 is CASSLGDWGTGYEQYF. The CDR3 DNA sequence: TGTGCCAGCAGTTTAGGCGACTGGGGTACAGGCTACGAGCAGTACTTC.